This T cell receptor (beta chain) emerged from a study of cytomegalovirus exposure and HLA in healthy donors (dated by TCRdb to 2016 to 2017). Study-level background: According to an earlier analysis of a few hundred of the donors, about 190 million T cells yielded 117 million unique TCR beta sequences and around 280 Gb of sequence data. An early release that covered fewer than 750 HLA-typed donors contained 300 to 350 gigabases of sequencing data and about 84 million unique TCR sequences. Of the roughly 410 genotyped donors, approximately 81% were placed in the genetic ancestry cluster associated with self-reported Caucasian donors. The study was designed to test whether signatures of past pathogen exposure could be identified by cataloging public T cell receptors. The study profiled the T cell repertoires of hundreds of subjects by immunosequencing and related them to cytomegalovirus serostatus. In addition to the first cohort of around 670 subjects, a separate validation cohort of 100 to 150 different subjects was used. The study combined high-throughput TCR immunosequencing, statistical association of individual TCRs with disease status, and machine learning to predict cytomegalovirus infection status. In a later analysis, previously published TCR beta repertoires from roughly 710 donors were re-analyzed and high-resolution HLA genotyping was added so that TCR occurrence patterns could be studied. In the later analysis, no new phenotypic data were used to find candidate immune exposures; instead, reliance was placed on TCR beta sequences and their occurrence across donors. In an earlier analysis of roughly 540 of the donors, high-throughput TCR beta sequencing was used to judge whether each TCR beta V gene segment behaved as functional or pseudogenic. Donor age, sex, ethnicity and CMV serostatus were compiled alongside the repertoire data. A later genetic analysis took genome-wide SNP genotypes for about 55% of the 666 donors and used that subset as a discovery cohort. Every discovery cohort repertoire had been produced on one sequencing platform. Class I and class II HLA loci were covered by the typing at four-digit resolution. The number of typed donors differed by locus: about 629-630 for A, B, C, DRB1 and DQB1; 522 for DQA1; 606 for DPA1; and some 470 for DPB1. A handful of DR-DQ haplotypes were handled as single units for association and clustering because linkage in the cohort was strong. Among roughly 400 genotyped donors of the cohort, an average of approximately 200,000 unique TCR beta nucleotide sequences was sequenced per donor, of which 15% to 20% were non-productive.

The V end loses 5 bases and the J end loses 2 bases, and a stretch of 10 bases separates them. Taken from the germline V gene (reference sequence), the CDR1 and CDR2 loops are LNHDA and SQIVND. The CDR3 runs 14 residues from the cysteine to the phenylalanine. Solely the CDR3 DNA is kept, with 42 bases framed from the first base. Results and caveats for the whole study, not just this receptor: Because HLA typing was unavailable for some donors at each locus, only the typed subset was used in association tests. When HLA alleles, especially DR and DQ, strongly co-occurred, attributing TCR associations to individual alleles was difficult. The sequencing pipeline was judged likely to have produced a cluster of highly shared sequence variants as a technical artifact. According to a later analysis, parvovirus B19, influenza, CMV and Epstein-Barr virus appeared linked to several top co-occurrence clusters. A later genetic analysis associated a missense DCLRE1C variant with V-gene and J-gene trimming of TCR beta chains, and an independent cohort replicated the association. An earlier analysis of around 600 of the donors showed that most TCR beta V segments appeared in productive rearrangements either about 87% or about 30% of the time, which broadly matched IMGT annotations. Across donors, most TCR sequences were observed very rarely, whereas some public TCRs were present in many individuals. A further reported finding was that TCR beta sequences accurately predicted the HLA-A and HLA-B alleles for most subjects in the first cohort. At a false discovery rate of 0.05, a later analysis linked about 16,000 TCR beta sequences to specific HLA alleles. CMV serostatus was the only immune exposure information available for the cohort. Correlated functional status among segregating V segments might be attributable to linkage disequilibrium, but an unknown experimental factor could not be ruled out. In this cohort, only TCR beta chains were sequenced, and detectable features were limited by the absence of alpha or paired-chain data. In a later analysis, the rate of TCR association differed among HLA loci, with DRB1 alleles having the most associated TCRs and HLA-C alleles having the fewest. In a later analysis, most CMV-associated TCR beta chains were found to appear HLA-restricted, with HLA associations seemingly driven largely by CMV exposure. Sequencing depth was assumed to be roughly uniform across donors in the presence/absence analyses, though that assumption may not hold. Some IMGT-functional V segments, including TRBV6-2 and TRBV6-3, could not be told apart with the 87-base-pair reads, so those segments were excluded. Cytomegalovirus status was reported to be diagnosed by the classifier with high specificity and sensitivity in both the original and validation cohorts. A later analysis found that HLA-associated TCR beta chains were more clonally expanded and had lower generation probabilities than equally common non-associated chains. It was suggested by the authors that the approach could potentially be generalized to other disease states and immunological phenotypes. A later genetic analysis reported fewer N-insertions in productive TCRs among donors in an Asian-associated ancestry cluster than the roughly 700-donor mean. Because counts were too low, roughly 17 rarely observed V segments, including chromosome 9 orphons, were left out of the earlier analysis of approximately 500 of the donors. A total of 150 to 200 TCR beta chains were listed by the study as associated with cytomegalovirus. In vitro tests confirmed that a few of the cytomegalovirus-associated TCR beta chains recognize cytomegalovirus antigens.

The cohort comprised 550 to 700 healthy bone marrow donors. Cohort members were all nominally healthy when sampled, although unrecorded immune exposures were likely present. The donor was CMV seropositive and belonged to the group of 270 or so seropositive cohort members. Every donor gave a peripheral blood sample, and the peripheral blood mononuclear cells from that sample were used for TCR beta sequencing. Genomic DNA extraction from the blood cell samples was performed with the Qiagen DNeasy Blood Extraction Kit. Turning to this clone: The antigen it binds to is not known. No much larger clonotype is one base removed from it; base qualities were not supplied.

Libraries were built with the immunoSEQ multiplex PCR assay. The multiplex PCR relied on a mix of 60 forward primers for TCR Vbeta segments and 13 reverse primers for TCR Jbeta segments. The CDR3 region of rearranged TCR beta genes was amplified from genomic DNA with a multiplex PCR assay. The Illumina HiSeq System was used to sequence the amplified TCR beta libraries as 87-base-pair reads. As for the original processing: Across the 670 or so repertoires, a later analysis counted about 81 million unique TCR beta chains, roughly 11 million of which were shared by at least two donors. Raw reads were error-corrected and collapsed into unique sequences by a nearest-neighbor algorithm in which closely related sequences were merged to remove PCR and sequencing errors. Alignment of CDR3 sequences to IMGT reference sequences was used to assign V, D and J gene segments. For a sequence to be retained, at least a six-nucleotide match to both a V gene segment and a J gene segment was required. A rearrangement was called productive if the CDR3 had no stop codons and remained in frame with V and J, and every other rearrangement was called non-productive. CDR3 was defined by IMGT convention, running from the second conserved V-encoded cysteine to the conserved J-encoded phenylalanine. Sequences without an unambiguous match to a single V gene segment were excluded from the earlier analysis of about 600 of the donors. An earlier analysis of several hundred of the donors called V segments functional above 56.7% productive rearrangements and segregating when the between-donor standard deviation exceeded 5%. A statistical classification framework was built to diagnose cytomegalovirus status from the catalog of TCR beta chain sequences. In a later analysis, V and J genes were assigned by comparing TCR nucleotide sequences against IMGT/GENE-DB human TR gene sequences. The TCRdist pipeline was used in a later analysis to assign CDR3 sequences and most-parsimonious VDJ recombination scenarios. A later analysis defined each TCR beta chain by its CDR3 amino acid sequence plus V-gene family, and excluded reads lacking a unique V-gene family. In a later analysis, nearly 600 highly shared, low-generation-probability nucleotide sequences were removed to address suspected cross-contamination and a sequencing artifact. In a later analysis, a clonal expansion index was calculated for each public chain from normalized within-repertoire ranks of inferred template counts. Generation probabilities in a later analysis came from a VDJ recombination model fitted to out-of-frame rearrangements, and those results were checked against IGoR. In a later analysis, hypergeometric tests were used to score TCR-TCR, TCR-HLA and TCR-CMV co-occurrence, with a repertoire-size bias correction applied to TCR pairs. False discovery rates were estimated in a later analysis by permuting HLA or CMV assignments 20 times. In a later analysis, co-occurring TCRs were grouped with DBSCAN, and TCRdist sequence similarity was added when clustering was performed within HLA-allele-positive subsets. For co-occurrence clustering, repertoires with fewer than 30,000 or more than 120,000 public chains were excluded, along with roughly five repertoires with anomalous nucleotide sharing. TCRdb mirrors the immuneACCESS table, restricted to in-frame sequences. Some clones are absent from its copies; in checked studies, under half trace to an unresolved V gene, and the reason for the others is unknown. V, J and clone size reflect that table, while D and trimming were determined from the DNA. In this sample the table shows roughly 110,000 clones, around 80% of which occur a single time. The leading ten clones occupy 4.8% of the sample.

The chain is encoded by TRBV19 joined to TRBJ1-5; the D gene assignment is ambiguous. This receptor was identified in a man in his thirties or forties in good health and CMV-seropositive. Sequences were obtained from PBMCs. The CDR3 protein sequence reads: CASSWAGGNQPQHF. The sequenced DNA: TGTGCCAGTAGTTGGGCAGGTGGCAATCAGCCCCAGCATTTT.